This passage covers 4 T cell receptor beta chains from one sample sequenced in a study of OX40 agonist ivuxolimab in advanced cancers. Libraries were prepared by immunoSEQ multiplex PCR; TCRdb keeps only in-frame clonotypes and omits some of them. The sample yields around 44,000 clones, over 80% seen once. Sample: CD4+ or CD8+ T cells sorted from blood, taken in a trial of the OX40 agonist ivuxolimab. All receptors come from an adult with an advanced solid tumor such as melanoma, head and neck, liver or kidney cancer.

The chain recombines TRBV7-9 with TRBJ2-3; 14 bases line up with TRBD2. Germline V lookup: CDR1 SEHNR, CDR2 FQNEAQ (reference sequence). V lost 3 bases, J lost 5 bases, and 10 bases stayed unmatched. There are 18 residues in the CDR3. The CDR3 bases are TGTGCCAGCAGCTTGGCCGGGACTAGCGGGAGACTTGGAGATACGCAGTATTTT. This codes for CASSLAGTSGRLGDTQYF.

V usage is TRBV5-4 and J usage is TRBJ2-2; D gene uncertain. The length of the CDR3 is 15 residues. CDR1 SGHNT and CDR2 YYREEE come from the germline V gene (reference sequence). Trimming removed 4 bases at V and 6 bases at J, with 16 bases between. This CDR3 is CASSPAFDIAGELFF. In nucleotides, the CDR3 is TGTGCCAGCAGCCCCGCTTTTGATATTGCCGGGGAGCTGTTTTTT.

The chain combines TRBV7-3 with TRBJ1-1, with D tentatively TRBD1 (6 bases). Looked up from germline, CDR1 is SGHTA and CDR2 is FQGTGA. The V end was cut by 5 bases, the J end by 3 bases, with 13 bases between. The CDR3 has 14 residues. The CDR3 loop is CASSRTQGDTEAFF. The CDR3 region has the DNA TGTGCCAGCAGCCGAACACAGGGAGACACTGAAGCTTTCTTT.

This CDR3 reads CASSFGSQETQYF. CDR3 sequence (DNA): TGTGCCAGCAGCTTCGGCAGCCAAGAGACCCAGTACTTC. J is TRBJ2-5 and V is TRBV11-2; D is uncertain. Trimming took off 3 bases at V and 1 base at J, with 6 bases between the two ends. Germline lookup yields CDR1 SGHAT and CDR2 FQNNGV. The CDR3 covers 13 residues.